The clone carrying this TCR beta chain was detected a few times. Its antigen is unidentified. Sample treatment: oral pan-JAK inhibitor, 5-10 mg twice daily. T lymphocytes (CD4+ and CD8+) were sorted from PBMCs. Extraction of RNA preceded its reverse transcription into cDNA, which served as the sequencing template. Repertoires were generated with immunoSEQ multiplex PCR, while TCRdb's copy carries only in-frame clones and drops some. The sample includes about 220,000 clones, more than 45% of them seen just once. This entry is derived from a study of CD8+ T cells in alopecia areata. Trimming removed 5 bases at V and 3 bases at J, with 16 bases between. The CDR3 is made up of 16 amino acids. Germline CDR1 reads SGHTA; CDR2 reads FQGNSA. Study conclusions and caveats: Lesional scalp displayed greater clonality than normal scalp, most notably in alopecia totalis/universalis. With tofacitinib ongoing, many expanded lesional clones persisted in both scalp and blood.

This chain links TRBV7-2 with TRBJ2-2; D may be TRBD1 (6 bases). The input for sequencing was CD4+ T cells sorted from blood, taken at week 4, from a patient treated with tofacitinib. This TCR came from a human donor with alopecia areata. This chain's CDR3 is CASSDYRALDTGELFF. CDR3 coding DNA: TGTGCCAGCAGCGACTACAGGGCCCTGGACACCGGGGAGCTGTTTTTT.